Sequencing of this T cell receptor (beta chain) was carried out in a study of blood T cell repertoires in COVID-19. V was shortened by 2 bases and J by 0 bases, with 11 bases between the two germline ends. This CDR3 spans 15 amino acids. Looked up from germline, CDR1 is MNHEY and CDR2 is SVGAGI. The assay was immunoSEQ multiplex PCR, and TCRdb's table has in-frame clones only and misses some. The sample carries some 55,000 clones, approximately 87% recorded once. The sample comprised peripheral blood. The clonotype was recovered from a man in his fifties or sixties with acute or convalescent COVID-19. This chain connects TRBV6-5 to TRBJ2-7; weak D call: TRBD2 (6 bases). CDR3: CASSYRGSSSYEQYF. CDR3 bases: TGTGCCAGCAGTTACCGGGGGTCGAGCTCCTACGAGCAGTACTTC.